The 27 T cell receptor beta chains given below trace back to one sample, sequenced in a study of cytomegalovirus exposure and HLA in healthy donors. The PCR employed 60 Vbeta primers together with 13 Jbeta primers. Profiled with immunoSEQ multiplex PCR; TCRdb holds only in-frame clones, not every one. The data contain about 89,000 clones, roughly three quarters of them singletons. Material: PBMCs. The source is a man aged 30-40 years in good health and CMV-seronegative.

The chain combines TRBV5-6 with TRBJ2-3; 7 positions agree with TRBD2. The germline gives CDR1 SGHDT, CDR2 YYEEEE. CDR3 length: 15 residues. Losses at the gene ends were 1 base for V and 2 bases for J; bases not matched to a gene: 4. The CDR3 DNA sequence: TGTGCCAGCAGCTTGCGCGGGAGCGTCACAGATACGCAGTATTTT. This sequence encodes CASSLRGSVTDTQYF.

V is TRBV19 and J is TRBJ1-1; D unclear. The germline gives CDR1 LNHDA, CDR2 SQIVND (reference sequence). The CDR3 is made up of 13 amino acids. Trimming shortened V by 0 bases and J by 6 bases, and 8 bases separated the two germline ends. The DNA of the CDR3 is TGTGCCAGTAGTATAGATCACACCGCTGAAGCTTTCTTT. This encodes CASSIDHTAEAFF.

This clone was observed a few times. V is TRBV5-1 and J is TRBJ2-2; D is possibly TRBD1 (6 bases). The CDR3 spans 14 residues. Germline lookup yields CDR1 SGHRS and CDR2 YFSETQ. The V end was cut by 6 bases, the J end by 4 bases, with 13 bases between. CDR3 sequence: CASIPGHSTGELFF. Here the CDR3 DNA reads TGCGCCAGCATCCCGGGACATTCCACCGGGGAGCTGTTTTTT.

The chain couples TRBV28 to TRBJ2-1; D not resolved. V was clipped by 3 bases and J by 0 bases, with 12 bases between them. The CDR3 length is 16 residues. Germline values: CDR1 MDHEN, CDR2 SYDVKM. The CDR3 DNA is TGTGCCAGCAGTTTCCGTTCCTGGAGCTCCTACAATGAGCAGTTCTTC. Translation: CASSFRSWSSYNEQFF.

This clone was seen a few times. V gene TRBV19 combines with J gene TRBJ2-1, with 9 bases that match TRBD1. The CDR3 contains 14 residues. V trimming: 3 bases; J trimming: 6 bases; junction bases outside the gene matches: 3. CDR1 and CDR2 from the germline V gene are LNHDA and SQIVND (reference sequence). CDR3 DNA sequence: TGTGCCAGTAGTATCCGGGACAGGGTCAATGAGCAGTTCTTC. This codes for CASSIRDRVNEQFF.

The rearrangement links TRBV6-1 to TRBJ2-5; no clear D. Germline CDR1 MNHNS, CDR2 SASEGT. Trimming shortened V by 0 bases and J by 3 bases, and 8 bases separated the two germline ends. The CDR3 sequence is 14 residues long. The CDR3 region has the DNA TGTGCCAGCAGTGAAGCGCGGTGGGAAGAGACCCAGTACTTC. This gives the protein CASSEARWEETQYF.

The rearrangement links TRBV5-1 to TRBJ2-1, with 12 positions matching TRBD1. V trimming: 4 bases; J trimming: 8 bases; junction bases outside the gene matches: 4. The CDR3 loop spans 14 amino acids. Germline values: CDR1 SGHRS, CDR2 YFSETQ. This chain's CDR3 is CASSRGTGGDEQFF. The CDR3, as DNA: TGCGCCAGCAGCCGCGGGACAGGGGGCGATGAGCAGTTCTTC. The full variable domain, with the rest looked up from reference TRBV5-1 and TRBJ2-1, is KAGVTQTPRYLIKTRGQQVTLSCSPISGHRSVSWYQQTPGQGLQFLFEYFSETQRNKGNFPGRFSGRQFSNSRSEMNVSTLELGDSALYLCASSRGTGGDEQFFGPGTRLTVL.

The rearrangement joins TRBV6-5 to TRBJ1-6; 9 bases agree with TRBD1. This CDR3 spans 14 amino acids. Germline assignment: CDR1 MNHEY and CDR2 SVGAGI. The V segment lost 5 bases and the J segment 8 bases; nucleotides outside the gene matches: 4. CDR3: CASSLRDRDSPLHF. In DNA form, the CDR3 reads TGTGCCAGCAGTCTCCGGGACAGGGATTCACCCCTCCACTTT.

The chain is built from TRBV16 and TRBJ1-1; D unresolved. Germline V gene data show CDR1 as KGHSY and CDR2 as FQNENV. V lost 1 base to trimming and J lost 3 bases, with 12 bases between them. The CDR3 has 15 residues. For the CDR3, the DNA is TGTGCCAGCAGCCAATTGGCTGGAGTCGACACTGAAGCTTTCTTT. Amino acid sequence: CASSQLAGVDTEAFF. Based on the CDR3 plus reference TRBV16 and TRBJ1-1, the full variable domain is GEEVAQTPKHLVRGEGQKAKLYCAPIKGHSYVFWYQQVLKNEFKFLISFQNENVFDETGMPKERFSAKCLPNSPCSLEIQATKLEDSAVYFCASSQLAGVDTEAFFGQGTRLTVV.

The J gene is TRBJ2-7, the V gene TRBV9; D might be TRBD1 (6 bases). Germline values: CDR1 SGDLS, CDR2 YYNGEE. V was cut by 3 bases and J by 2 bases, with 15 bases left in between. The length of the CDR3 is 15 residues. DNA of the CDR3: TGTGCCAGCAGCGAACGGCCAGGGGCCGCCTACGAGCAGTACTTC. Its protein is CASSERPGAAYEQYF. The whole variable domain, remainder taken from reference TRBV9 and TRBJ2-7, is DSGVTQTPKHLITATGQRVTLRCSPRSGDLSVYWYQQSLDQGLQFLIQYYNGEERAKGNILERFSAQQFPDLHSELNLSSLELGDSALYFCASSERPGAAYEQYFGPGTRLTVT.

This sequence joins TRBV7-2 and TRBJ2-6; the D is unclear. Germline V lookup: CDR1 SGHTA, CDR2 FQGNSA. Trimming cost V 6 bases and J 7 bases, with 7 bases left between them. The CDR3 has 12 amino acids. CDR3 region: CASRSSANVLTF. As DNA, the CDR3 is TGTGCCAGCAGGTCCAGTGCCAACGTCCTGACTTTC.

The J gene is TRBJ2-7, the V gene TRBV7-2, with D possibly TRBD2 on 6 matching bases. The V gene lost 6 bases and the J gene lost 5 bases, with 17 bases spanning the gap. This CDR3 contains 14 residues. Germline V gene data show CDR1 as SGHTA and CDR2 as FQGNSA. CDR3 in DNA: TGTGCCAGCAGGATCGGGGACTCCCCACACGAGCAGTACTTC. It yields the protein CASRIGDSPHEQYF.

This chain connects TRBV27 to TRBJ2-7; D might be TRBD2 (7 bases). Germline loops: CDR1 MNHEY, CDR2 SMNVEV (reference sequence). Trimming stripped 1 base from V and 2 bases from J, with 9 bases between. This CDR3 spans 14 amino acids. DNA for the CDR3: TGTGCCAGCAGTTTATTCGGGGGGCCCTACGAGCAGTACTTC. Translation gives CASSLFGGPYEQYF.

The chain links TRBV5-1 to TRBJ2-5; TRBD2 matches at 9 bases. The junction had 5 bases not matched to a gene; V was cut back by 4 bases and J by 1 base. The germline gives CDR1 SGHRS, CDR2 YFSETQ. The CDR3 runs to 15 residues. The CDR3 sequence: CASSVAGAPQETQYF. CDR3 DNA: TGCGCCAGCAGCGTAGCGGGGGCCCCCCAAGAGACCCAGTACTTC.

This chain links TRBV23-1 with TRBJ1-5, with D possibly TRBD1 on 6 matching bases. TRBV23-1 is an ORF; its function is uncertain. V shed 4 bases and J shed 1 base, with 8 bases lying between them. The CDR3 has 14 amino acids. CDR3 loop: CASSRQGSNQPQHF. CDR3 bases: TGCGCCAGCAGTCGTCAGGGGAGCAATCAGCCCCAGCATTTT.

J is TRBJ2-2 and V is TRBV7-2, with D perhaps matching TRBD1 (5 bases). Deletions cut 3 bases from V and 6 bases from J, with 14 bases between. The length of the CDR3 is 15 residues. Germline loops: CDR1 SGHTA, CDR2 FQGNSA. Here the CDR3 reads CASSLDHKGAGELFF. CDR3 bases: TGTGCCAGCAGCTTGGACCACAAAGGGGCCGGGGAGCTGTTTTTT.

The CDR3 here is CASSYGQGRDEQYF. In DNA form, the CDR3 reads TGTGCCAGCAGTTACGGGCAGGGGCGGGACGAGCAGTACTTC. The gene calls are TRBV6-5 and TRBJ2-7; D possibly corresponds to TRBD1 (6 bases). Trimming removed 2 bases from V and 5 bases from J, with 13 bases in between. CDR3 size: 14 residues. Germline values: CDR1 MNHEY, CDR2 SVGAGI.

The table lists this clone with a count of one. The genes are TRBV9 and TRBJ1-1; 7 nucleotides agree with TRBD1. CDR1 SGDLS and CDR2 YYNGEE come from the germline V gene. With V trimmed by 2 bases and J by 10 bases, 8 bases remained unmatched. The CDR3 runs 13 residues. The DNA for the CDR3 is TGTGCCAGCAGCGTCACACACAGGGGCCCAGCTTTCTTT. Its protein product is CASSVTHRGPAFF.

This chain joins TRBV11-2 and TRBJ1-4; D perhaps matches TRBD1 (6 bases). V shed 5 bases and J shed 4 bases, with 8 bases lying between them. CDR1 and CDR2 (germline): SGHAT, FQNNGV. This CDR3 region has 13 residues. This chain's CDR3 is CASSPQGNEKLFF. Written as DNA, the CDR3 is TGTGCCAGCAGCCCACAGGGTAATGAAAAACTGTTTTTT.

The chain uses TRBV4-2 and TRBJ2-7; D gene uncertain. Germline-derived CDR1 and CDR2 are LGHNA and YNFKEQ. The CDR3 contains 16 residues. The V end lost 0 bases, the J end lost 4 bases, and 16 bases lay between the germline ends. CDR3 residues: CASSQDGSGPRYEQYF. The CDR3 bases are TGTGCCAGCAGCCAAGATGGTAGTGGCCCTAGATACGAGCAGTACTTC.

The V gene is TRBV5-5, the J gene TRBJ2-1; 9 bases align to TRBD1. V lost 2 bases, J lost 9 bases, and 12 bases stayed unmatched. The CDR3 consists of 16 residues. In germline, CDR1 is SGHKS, CDR2 YYEKEE (reference sequence). CDR3 sequence: CASSFSQDRGVGEQFF. CDR3 coding DNA: TGTGCCAGCAGCTTTTCGCAGGACAGGGGAGTGGGTGAGCAGTTCTTC.

The V and J genes are TRBV2 and TRBJ1-4; D is possibly TRBD1 (6 bases). The V end was cut by 5 bases, the J end by 8 bases, with 15 bases between. Germline CDR1 and CDR2: SNHLY and FYNNEI. This CDR3 is 14 amino acids long. CDR3 sequence: CASSRSGAGEKLFF. The CDR3 nucleotides read TGTGCCAGCAGTCGCTCAGGGGCCGGGGAAAAACTGTTTTTT.

V and J are TRBV6-6 and TRBJ2-3; TRBD1 might be the D (8 bases). The CDR3 sequence is 16 residues long. Germline V gives CDR1 MNHNY, CDR2 SVGAGI (reference sequence). Trimming cost V 7 bases and J 0 bases, with 17 bases left between them. CDR3: CASTAGQGGSTDTQYF. The CDR3 DNA reads as TGTGCCAGCACCGCCGGACAGGGAGGGAGCACAGATACGCAGTATTTT.

The genes are TRBV27 and TRBJ2-2, with a tentative D call TRBD1 (5 bases). V lost 5 bases, J lost 4 bases, and 14 bases lay in between. The germline CDR1 and CDR2 sequences are MNHEY and SMNVEV (reference sequence). CDR3 size: 15 residues. The CDR3 sequence: CASSPGRRVTGELFF. The CDR3, as DNA: TGTGCCAGCAGTCCAGGGCGCAGGGTCACCGGGGAGCTGTTTTTT.

The chain has TRBV27 and TRBJ2-1, with TRBD2 matching over 13 bases. The germline CDR1 and CDR2 sequences are MNHEY and SMNVEV (reference sequence). This CDR3 has 17 residues. J gave up 4 bases and V 5 bases, and 8 bases lay outside the gene matches. CDR3: CASSQTKTSGRYNEQFF. The DNA for the CDR3 is TGTGCCAGCAGTCAAACAAAGACTAGCGGGAGGTACAATGAGCAGTTCTTC.

V and J are TRBV19 and TRBJ1-5, with 8 nucleotides matching TRBD1. CDR3 size: 15 residues. The V segment lost 6 bases and the J segment 5 bases; nucleotides outside the gene matches: 9. Looked up from germline, CDR1 is LNHDA and CDR2 is SQIVND (reference sequence). This chain's CDR3 is CASRTGQGRYQPQHF. CDR3 nucleotides: TGTGCCAGTAGAACCGGACAGGGAAGGTATCAGCCCCAGCATTTT. The whole variable domain, filled in from reference TRBV19 and TRBJ1-5, reads DGGITQSPKYLFRKEGQNVTLSCEQNLNHDAMYWYRQDPGQGLRLIYYSQIVNDFQKGDIAEGYSVSREKKESFPLTVTSAQKNPTAFYLCASRTGQGRYQPQHFGDGTRLSIL.

This clone was found a few times. The chain uses TRBV25-1 and TRBJ2-2; TRBD1 matches 12 bases. The CDR3 loop spans 17 amino acids. V lost 0 bases and J lost 6; bases outside the gene matches: 5. CDR1 is MGHDK and CDR2 is SYGVNS in the germline V gene. CDR3 protein: CASSEYRGDRGPGELFF. CDR3 DNA sequence: TGTGCCAGCAGTGAATATAGGGGGGACAGGGGGCCCGGGGAGCTGTTTTTT.